Presented here are 20 T cell receptor beta chains from one specimen sequenced in a study of OX40 agonist ivuxolimab in advanced cancers. The repertoire was sequenced with immunoSEQ multiplex PCR; TCRdb's copy has only in-frame clones and lacks some. The table has about 53,000 clones, roughly 84% seen once. Sample: CD4+ or CD8+ T cells sorted from blood, taken in a trial of the OX40 agonist ivuxolimab. These receptors all come from an adult with an advanced solid tumor such as melanoma, head and neck, liver or kidney cancer.

The V and J genes are TRBV27 and TRBJ2-5; TRBD2 matches 11 bases. The germline V gene encodes CDR1 MNHEY and CDR2 SMNVEV (reference sequence). The CDR3 is 17 amino acids. The V gene end was trimmed by 3 bases and the J gene end by 5 bases; junction bases not matched to a gene: 11. In DNA, the CDR3 is TGTGCCAGCAGTTTTTCCACCTTAGCGGGAGGGCCGGAGACCCAGTACTTC. Encoded protein: CASSFSTLAGGPETQYF.

A single count supports this clone. The J gene is TRBJ1-6, the V gene TRBV11-2; no clear D. Trimming took off 5 bases at V and 6 bases at J, with 11 bases between the two ends. CDR1 and CDR2 (germline): SGHAT, FQNNGV. The length of the CDR3 is 14 residues. In DNA, the CDR3 is TGTGCCAGCAGCATTACAGAGATTAATTCACCCCTCCACTTT. This encodes CASSITEINSPLHF. Drawing the rest from reference TRBV11-2 and TRBJ1-6, the complete variable domain is EAGVAQSPRYKIIEKRQSVAFWCNPISGHATLYWYQQILGQGPKLLIQFQNNGVVDDSQLPKDRFSAERLKGVDSTLKIQPAKLEDSAVYLCASSITEINSPLHFGNGTRLTVT.

The chain couples TRBV28 to TRBJ2-7; 11 bases are a match to TRBD2. The CDR3 is made up of 13 amino acids. V shed 8 bases and J 6 bases; nucleotides not matched to a gene: 6. Germline-derived CDR1 and CDR2 are MDHEN and SYDVKM. This CDR3 is CASVDSGRAEQYF. CDR3 in DNA: TGTGCCAGCGTAGATAGCGGGAGGGCCGAGCAGTACTTC. The entire variable domain, with the rest obtained from reference TRBV28 and TRBJ2-7, is as follows: DVKVTQSSRYLVKRTGEKVFLECVQDMDHENMFWYRQDPGLGLRLIYFSYDVKMKEKGDIPEGYSVSREKKERFSLILESASTNQTSMYLCASVDSGRAEQYFGPGTRLTVT.

This clone has only one observation. J is TRBJ2-7 and V is TRBV7-2, with a tentative D call TRBD2 (6 bases). From germline, CDR1 is SGHTA and CDR2 FQGNSA. V gave up 5 bases and J gave up 2 bases, with 13 bases separating them. This CDR3 region has 14 residues. The CDR3 nucleotides are TGTGCCAGCAGCCGGGGGACTCTAGCCTACGAGCAGTACTTC. Encoded protein: CASSRGTLAYEQYF.

The genes are TRBV5-1 and TRBJ2-1, with D perhaps matching TRBD1 or TRBD2 (5 bases each). Germline values: CDR1 SGHRS, CDR2 YFSETQ. The CDR3 is 13 residues long. The V end was cut by 5 bases, the J end by 5 bases, with 11 bases between. CDR3 amino acids: CASRRDGHNEQFF. In DNA form, the CDR3 reads TGCGCCAGCAGACGGGACGGCCACAATGAGCAGTTCTTC. The complete variable domain, with remaining parts taken from reference TRBV5-1 and TRBJ2-1, reads KAGVTQTPRYLIKTRGQQVTLSCSPISGHRSVSWYQQTPGQGLQFLFEYFSETQRNKGNFPGRFSGRQFSNSRSEMNVSTLELGDSALYLCASRRDGHNEQFFGPGTRLTVL.

The chain employs TRBV6-5 and TRBJ1-2; TRBD1 agrees at 8 bases. Losses at the gene ends were 7 bases for V and 4 bases for J; bases not matched to a gene: 8. Germline lookup yields CDR1 MNHEY and CDR2 SVGAGI. The CDR3 covers 14 residues. The CDR3 DNA is TGTGCCAGCAAGACGGGACAGGACTTCTATGGCTACACCTTC. Its translation: CASKTGQDFYGYTF.

The chain uses TRBV11-2 and TRBJ2-1, with 8 bases matching TRBD2. This CDR3 region has 16 residues. Germline lookup yields CDR1 SGHAT and CDR2 FQNNGV. V was clipped by 5 bases and J by 6 bases; unmatched bases: 12. The CDR3 loop is CASSLYTGTRINEQFF. In DNA, the CDR3 is TGTGCCAGCAGCCTATATACCGGGACTAGGATCAATGAGCAGTTCTTC. Combining the CDR3 with reference TRBV11-2 and TRBJ2-1 gives the whole variable domain EAGVAQSPRYKIIEKRQSVAFWCNPISGHATLYWYQQILGQGPKLLIQFQNNGVVDDSQLPKDRFSAERLKGVDSTLKIQPAKLEDSAVYLCASSLYTGTRINEQFFGPGTRLTVL.

The CDR3 region is CAISEPGLAGEVTDTQYF. CDR3 sequence (DNA): TGTGCCATCAGTGAGCCGGGACTAGCGGGAGAAGTGACAGATACGCAGTATTTT. The rearrangement links TRBV10-3 to TRBJ2-3; 14 positions agree with TRBD2. CDR1 and CDR2 from the germline V gene are ENHRY and SYGVKD. The CDR3 covers 18 residues. V gave up 2 bases and J gave up 3 bases; unmatched junction bases: 7.

This sequence joins TRBV10-3 and TRBJ2-1, with 14 bases matching TRBD2. CDR1 and CDR2 from the germline V gene are ENHRY and SYGVKD. The CDR3 is 19 residues long. Trimming at V came to 4 bases and at J to 6 bases, leaving 14 bases not matched to a gene. CDR3 in DNA: TGTGCCATCAGTGCAACCGGGACAACCGGGACTAGCGGGAGCAATGAGCAGTTCTTC. Its translation is CAISATGTTGTSGSNEQFF.

V and J are TRBV19 and TRBJ2-2; D possibly corresponds to TRBD1 (5 bases). V dropped 1 base and J dropped 8 bases, with 23 bases sitting between them. CDR1 is LNHDA, CDR2 SQIVND, per germline (reference sequence). The CDR3 is 18 residues long. Here the CDR3 DNA reads TGTGCCAGTAGTATAGCCCCCAGGGCTAGGTTTTTGTCAGGGGAGCTGTTTTTT. As protein: CASSIAPRARFLSGELFF.

By proportion, this clone is medium-sized. The rearrangement joins TRBV5-4 to TRBJ1-2, with a possible D match to TRBD1 (6 bases). V lost 4 bases, J lost 3 bases, and 13 bases lay in between. This CDR3 comprises 14 residues. Per the germline V gene, CDR1 is SGHNT and CDR2 is YYREEE (reference sequence). The CDR3: CASSAGRGDYGYTF. The DNA for the CDR3 is TGTGCCAGCAGCGCTGGCAGGGGCGACTATGGCTACACCTTC.

The chain employs TRBV7-9 and TRBJ1-2; D unclear. Germline V CDR1 and CDR2: SEHNR, FQNEAQ (reference sequence). V was pared by 5 bases and J by 2 bases, with 12 bases between. The CDR3 is made up of 14 amino acids. CDR3 residues: CASSQSRVNYGYTF. The DNA for the CDR3 is TGTGCCAGCAGCCAGTCGAGGGTGAACTATGGCTACACCTTC.

The chain is built from TRBV11-2 and TRBJ2-7; 7 bases line up with TRBD1. This CDR3 spans 15 amino acids. In germline, CDR1 is SGHAT, CDR2 FQNNGV. V lost 3 bases to trimming and J lost 4 bases; unmatched junction nucleotides: 9. The CDR3 sequence is CASSLSQGQTYEQYF. The CDR3 nucleotides are TGTGCCAGCAGCTTGTCCCAGGGACAGACTTACGAGCAGTACTTC.

The rearrangement joins TRBV19 to TRBJ1-1; possibly TRBD1 for D (5 bases). Germline CDR1 reads LNHDA; CDR2 reads SQIVND (reference sequence). V was trimmed by 2 bases and J by 8 bases, leaving 18 bases between them. This CDR3 is built from 15 residues. CDR3 in amino acids: CASSIMSVGTEEAFF. Written as DNA, the CDR3 is TGTGCCAGTAGTATAATGTCGGTTGGGACGGAGGAAGCTTTCTTT.

The CDR3 region is CASSRPTGELFF. CDR3 DNA: TGTGCCAGCAGCCGCCCGACCGGGGAGCTGTTTTTT. The rearrangement joins TRBV6-1 to TRBJ2-2; D is ambiguous. Germline CDR1 MNHNS, CDR2 SASEGT. CDR3 size: 12 residues. The V end lost 6 bases, the J end lost 5 bases, and 7 bases lay between the germline ends.

The chain is built from TRBV19 and TRBJ2-1; D is ambiguous. The CDR3 is 16 residues long. With 4 bases removed from V and 5 bases from J, the gap between germline ends came to 18 bases. Per the germline V gene, CDR1 is LNHDA and CDR2 is SQIVND (reference sequence). The CDR3 here is CASSTTRTQGHNEQFF. The CDR3 DNA follows: TGTGCCAGTAGTACCACCCGGACCCAAGGCCACAATGAGCAGTTCTTC.

The chain employs TRBV2 and TRBJ2-2; D might be TRBD2 (6 bases). V was cut by 2 bases and J by 6 bases, with 13 bases left in between. The CDR3 has 15 amino acids. The germline V gene encodes CDR1 SNHLY and CDR2 FYNNEI. CDR3 amino acids: CASSEFAPGAGELFF. The CDR3 coding sequence is TGTGCCAGCAGTGAATTTGCGCCGGGGGCCGGGGAGCTGTTTTTT.

The rearrangement links TRBV4-1 to TRBJ1-4; TRBD1 matches 8 bases. This CDR3 spans 15 amino acids. Germline lookup yields CDR1 MGHRA and CDR2 YSYEKL. Trimming removed 1 base from V and 7 bases from J; junction bases left unmatched: 5. Here the CDR3 DNA reads TGCGCCAGCAGCCAAGGGACAGGGATTGTTGAAAAACTGTTTTTT. It codes for CASSQGTGIVEKLFF.

This rearrangement joins TRBV2 to TRBJ2-3; D may be TRBD1 or TRBD2 (5 bases each). Looked up from germline, CDR1 is SNHLY and CDR2 is FYNNEI. V gave up 1 base and J gave up 1 base, with 12 bases separating them. CDR3 length: 16 amino acids. The CDR3 loop reads CASSEGRGRRTDTQYF. DNA for the CDR3: TGTGCCAGCAGTGAAGGCCGGGGCAGACGCACAGATACGCAGTATTTT.

This clone has just a few counts. V usage is TRBV2 and J usage is TRBJ2-1; no clear D gene. The CDR3 runs to 11 residues. The germline gives CDR1 SNHLY, CDR2 FYNNEI. Trimming took 4 bases from V and 9 from J, leaving 7 bases between them. In DNA form, the CDR3 reads TGTGCCAGCAGTGTTACTATTGAGCAGTTCTTC. This gives the protein CASSVTIEQFF.